Listed below are T cell receptor beta chains from one sample, sequenced in a study of blood T cell repertoires in COVID-19. TCRdb keeps only in-frame clones here, not all; method: immunoSEQ multiplex PCR. Of fewer than 250,000 clones listed, roughly 84% are singletons. The sequenced sample was PBMCs or T cells enriched from blood (not recorded which). The receptors stem from a man aged 30 to 45 in a cohort exposed to, infected with or recovered from COVID-19 (not recorded which). CDR3s include the opening cysteine and the closing phenylalanine or tryptophan. A D gene is named only where the DNA matches it firmly. Not all rows give a size; the values are once, few, many and, for expanded clones, a class.

d_call	clone_size	j_call	v_call	cdr3_aa	cdr3_nt
.	.	TRBJ2-7	TRBV19	CASSMVGPTYEQYF	TGTGCCAGTAGTATGGTGGGGCCTACCTACGAGCAGTACTTC
.	.	TRBJ1-2	TRBV19	CASSIIETGVYGYTF	TGTGCCAGTAGTATAATCGAGACAGGCGTTTATGGCTACACCTTC
.	.	TRBJ2-3	TRBV5-8	CASSLDRSTDTQYF	TGTGCCAGCAGCTTGGACCGGAGCACAGATACGCAGTATTTT
TRBD1	.	TRBJ1-5	TRBV7-9	CASSSTGYQPQHF	TGTGCCAGCAGCTCGACAGGGTATCAGCCCCAGCATTTT
TRBD1	once	TRBJ1-4	TRBV5-6	CASSQRIWDRNHNEKLFF	TGTGCCAGCAGCCAGAGGATCTGGGACAGGAATCATAATGAAAAACTGTTTTTT
.	.	TRBJ1-4	TRBV27	CASSFIGSATNEKLFF	TGTGCCAGCAGTTTTATCGGGTCCGCAACTAATGAAAAACTGTTTTTT
TRBD1	.	TRBJ1-5	TRBV7-8	CASSRRTGSNQPQHF	TGTGCCAGCAGCCGCAGGACAGGGAGCAATCAGCCCCAGCATTTT
.	.	TRBJ1-2	TRBV29-1	CSVDTGDVNYGYTF	TGCAGCGTCGATACGGGGGACGTTAACTATGGCTACACCTTC
TRBD1	.	TRBJ2-7	TRBV5-1	CASSFTTGTGYEQYF	TGCGCCAGCAGCTTTACGACAGGGACAGGCTACGAGCAGTACTTC
TRBD1	few	TRBJ1-2	TRBV28	CASSRTGYSYGYTF	TGTGCCAGCAGCCGGACAGGTTACTCCTATGGCTACACCTTC
.	.	TRBJ1-2	TRBV12-3/TRBV12-4	CASSLAQGRGYTF	TGTGCCAGCAGTTTAGCCCAGGGCCGGGGCTACACCTTC
.	.	TRBJ1-1	TRBV19	CASRTLTVLTEAFF	TGTGCCAGCCGGACCCTGACAGTCCTCACTGAAGCTTTCTTT
TRBD1	.	TRBJ2-5	TRBV15	CATSRAQGLGETQYF	TGTGCCACCAGCAGAGCACAGGGGCTCGGGGAGACCCAGTACTTC
TRBD1	.	TRBJ2-7	TRBV19	CASSPRGLSYEQYF	TGTGCCAGTAGTCCCAGGGGGCTTAGCTACGAGCAGTACTTC
TRBD1	.	TRBJ1-6	TRBV29-1	CSVLTGVGDSPLHF	TGCAGCGTCTTAACAGGGGTGGGGGATTCACCCCTCCACTTT
.	.	TRBJ2-7	TRBV11-2	CASSLQGDSSYEQYF	TGTGCCAGCAGCTTGCAAGGGGACTCCTCCTACGAGCAGTACTTC
.	few	TRBJ2-3	TRBV28	CASREGTARGTQYF	TGTGCCAGCAGGGAGGGGACAGCCCGGGGTACGCAGTATTTT
TRBD2	.	TRBJ2-7	TRBV10-3	CAISLAGGGDEQYF	TGTGCCATCAGTCTAGCGGGAGGAGGGGACGAGCAGTACTTC
.	.	TRBJ1-5	TRBV27	CASSLRGLGQPQHF	TGTGCCAGCAGTTTAAGAGGGCTAGGTCAGCCCCAGCATTTT
.	.	TRBJ2-7	TRBV19	CASRRQVSSYEQYF	TGTGCCAGCCGCAGACAGGTCTCCTCCTACGAGCAGTACTTC
.	.	TRBJ1-5	TRBV18	CASSPDRLTEPQHF	TGTGCCAGCTCACCGGACAGACTAACGGAGCCCCAGCATTTT
TRBD2	.	TRBJ2-7	TRBV25-1	CASSDPREASYEQYF	TGTGCCAGCAGTGACCCGCGGGAGGCCTCCTACGAGCAGTACTTC
TRBD1	.	TRBJ2-5	TRBV5-3	CARSAEGQGNCQETQYF	TGTGCCAGAAGCGCAGAGGGACAGGGGAATTGCCAAGAGACCCAGTACTTC
TRBD2	.	TRBJ2-2	TRBV11-1	CASSPGLAVNTGELFF	TGTGCCAGCAGCCCTGGACTAGCGGTTAACACCGGGGAGCTGTTTTTT
.	few	TRBJ1-2	TRBV6-5	CASSPPAGTYGYTF	TGTGCCAGCAGTCCCCCCGCGGGTACCTATGGCTACACCTTC
TRBD1	.	TRBJ1-5	TRBV3-1/TRBV3-2	CASSQDSGQGGQPQHF	TGTGCCAGCAGCCAAGATTCTGGACAGGGTGGCCAGCCCCAGCATTTT
.	.	TRBJ1-2	TRBV27	CASSLWAGYGYTF	TGTGCCAGCAGTTTATGGGCGGGCTATGGCTACACCTTC
.	.	TRBJ1-1	TRBV5-6	CASRSVGAGTEAFF	TGTGCCAGCAGGTCGGTAGGGGCTGGGACTGAAGCTTTCTTT
.	few	TRBJ1-1	TRBV11-2	CASSSPTSAFF	TGTGCCAGCAGCTCCCCGACTTCAGCTTTCTTT
.	.	TRBJ2-1	TRBV25-1	CASSESGTGSNEQFF	TGTGCCAGCAGTGAATCGGGAACAGGGAGTAATGAGCAGTTCTTC
TRBD1	.	TRBJ2-7	TRBV3-1/TRBV3-2	CASNRGQGSYEQYF	TGTGCCAGCAACCGGGGACAGGGCTCCTACGAGCAGTACTTC
.	.	TRBJ1-1	TRBV9	CASSVAQMNTEAFF	TGTGCCAGCAGCGTAGCCCAGATGAACACTGAAGCTTTCTTT
.	once	TRBJ2-1	TRBV6-5	CASSYGSGHGTDEQFF	TGTGCCAGCAGTTACGGTTCTGGTCACGGCACAGATGAGCAGTTCTTC